This T cell receptor (beta chain) stems from a study of cytomegalovirus exposure and HLA in healthy donors. Regarding the study as a whole: Exclusion applied to some V segments, including TRBV6-2 and TRBV6-3, as they were indistinguishable.

The germline V gene encodes CDR1 MGHDK and CDR2 SYGVNS. The trim removed 2 bases at V and 5 bases at J, leaving 3 bases unmatched. This CDR3 region has 14 residues. A note on this clone: What it binds is unknown.

PCR involved 60 Vbeta and 13 Jbeta primers. Assay used: immunoSEQ multiplex PCR; TCRdb lists only in-frame clones, some missing. The repertoire holds some 88,000 clones, with roughly three fifths as singletons. The sequenced material came from PBMCs. This TCR came from a woman aged 25 to 39 in good health and CMV-seronegative. This chain connects TRBV25-1 to TRBJ2-5; TRBD2 aligns across 9 bases. The CDR3 reads CASSEAGGKETQYF. The DNA for the CDR3 is TGTGCCAGCAGTGAAGCGGGGGGGAAGGAGACCCAGTACTTC.